The 8 T cell receptor beta chains given below trace back to one sample, sequenced in a study of T cells in Graves' hyperthyroidism and ophthalmopathy. The source material, RNA transcripts, was used to amplify TCR beta CDR3 regions. The HTBI primer set drove a first-round RT-PCR of the TCR CDR3. TCRdb fed the multiplex PCR reads into MiXCR, producing one record per CDR3 protein. Of 250,000 to 300,000 distinct CDR3 sequences listed, 13% were seen once; the top ten hold 7.5% to 8%. The sample taken for sequencing was blood. These receptors all stem from a woman aged 25 to 39 with Graves' hyperthyroidism that later progressed to Graves' ophthalmopathy.

The V call is TRBV20-1, the J call TRBJ2-2, with 8 bases identical to TRBD2. V was clipped by 0 bases and J by 4 bases; unmatched bases: 4. Germline CDR1 and CDR2: DFQATT and SNEGSKA (reference sequence). This CDR3 has 15 residues. CDR3 sequence: CSARDSGRGTGELFF. CDR3 DNA sequence: TGCAGTGCTAGAGATTCCGGGAGGGGCACCGGGGAGCTGTTTTTT.

This clonotype was detected ten times or more. DNA for the CDR3: TGTGCCAGCACGCAGTACAATCAGCCCCAGCATTTT. Protein: CASTQYNQPQHF. The chain carries TRBV28 and TRBJ1-5, with unresolved D. Trimming removed 7 bases at V and 3 bases at J, with 7 bases between. Germline loops: CDR1 MDHEN, CDR2 SYDVKM. The CDR3 sequence is 12 residues long.

This clonotype was counted ten times or more. The chain is built from TRBV5-1 and TRBJ1-1; D call uncertain. The germline V gene encodes CDR1 SGHRS and CDR2 YFSETQ. This CDR3 has 14 amino acids. V was clipped by 0 bases and J by 5 bases, with 11 bases between them. The CDR3 region is CASSLARPRTEAFF. Here the CDR3 DNA reads TGCGCCAGCAGCTTGGCCAGGCCGAGGACTGAAGCTTTCTTT.

The J gene is TRBJ2-3, the V gene TRBV5-1; TRBD2 matches at 8 bases. CDR1 and CDR2 (germline): SGHRS, YFSETQ. Germline trimming cut 4 bases from V and 5 bases from J; bases unmatched to any gene: 15. The CDR3 runs to 17 residues. The CDR3 DNA reads as TGCGCCAGCAGCCCGCAAAATCAGATAGCGGGAATAGATACGCAGTATTTT. This gives the protein CASSPQNQIAGIDTQYF.

The table lists this clonotype with many counts. The rearrangement links TRBV6-1 to TRBJ1-1; D not resolved. Germline assignment: CDR1 MNHNS and CDR2 SASEGT. Trimming took off 0 bases at V and 5 bases at J, with 13 bases between the two ends. This CDR3 contains 15 residues. The CDR3 spells CASSEAIVASTEAFF. CDR3 nucleotide sequence: TGTGCCAGCAGTGAAGCGATAGTTGCGAGTACTGAAGCTTTCTTT.

A note on this clonotype: With a much larger clone just one base away, this may be a read error. The chain combines TRBV27 with TRBJ2-3; D is undetermined. In germline, CDR1 is MNHEY, CDR2 SMNVEV (reference sequence). This CDR3 spans 13 amino acids. The CDR3 nucleotides are TGTACCAGCAGTTTATCAGTCACAGATACGCAGTATTTT. Residues: CTSSLSVTDTQYF.

The J gene is TRBJ2-7, the V gene TRBV12-5, with 7 bases lining up with TRBD1. With 9 bases clipped from V and 6 bases from J, the junction kept 14 bases outside the gene matches. Germline V CDR1 and CDR2: LGHNT, FRNRAP. This CDR3 is 14 amino acids long. The CDR3 here is CASMGQSPSGEQYF. DNA for the CDR3: TGTGCTAGCATGGGACAGAGTCCTTCGGGCGAGCAGTACTTC. Together with reference TRBV12-5 and TRBJ2-7, the CDR3 gives the full variable domain: DARVTQTPRHKVTEMGQEVTMRCQPILGHNTVFWYRQTMMQGLELLAYFRNRAPLDDSGMPKDRFSAEMPDATLATLKIQPSEPRDSAVYFCASMGQSPSGEQYFGPGTRLTVT.

The rearrangement links TRBV7-2 to TRBJ1-3, with 7 bases identical to TRBD1. CDR1 and CDR2 from the germline V gene are SGHTA and FQGNSA. The V segment lost 1 base and the J segment 1 base; nucleotides outside the gene matches: 4. The CDR3 has 16 amino acids. This CDR3 reads CASSLGSRGSGNTIYF. As DNA, the CDR3 is TGTGCCAGCAGCTTAGGATCCAGGGGGTCTGGAAACACCATATATTTT.